This entry lists 28 T cell receptor beta chains sequenced from one sample in a study of T cell responses to AZD1222 COVID-19 vaccine. Sequencing used immunoSEQ multiplex PCR; TCRdb keeps in-frame clones, though not all of them. The sample contains about 120,000 clones, around nine tenths of which appear only once. Sequenced here: peripheral blood, sampled on day 0 of AZD1222 vaccination. The receptors derive from an adult in good health.

This clone was seen a few times. The chain combines TRBV14 with TRBJ2-7; no definite D call. The germline V gene encodes CDR1 SGHDN and CDR2 FVKESK. Trimming stripped 3 bases from V and 6 bases from J, with 12 bases between. The CDR3 runs to 13 residues. CDR3 DNA: TGTGCCAGCAGCCAGGGAATGTTCGGCGAGCAGTACTTC. Protein product: CASSQGMFGEQYF.

The chain combines TRBV6-2 or TRBV6-3 with TRBJ2-7; possibly TRBD1 for D (5 bases). This CDR3 is 16 amino acids long. Trimming stripped 2 bases from V and 1 base from J, with 15 bases between. CDR1 is MNHEY and CDR2 is SVGEGT in the germline V gene. CDR3: CASSYPVGRRSYEQYF. CDR3 nucleotides: TGTGCCAGCAGTTACCCCGTGGGGCGACGATCCTACGAGCAGTACTTC.

The table lists this clone with a few counts. This rearrangement joins TRBV24-1 to TRBJ1-2; the match to TRBD1 covers 7 bases. The CDR3 is made up of 14 amino acids. Germline CDR1 reads KGHDR; CDR2 reads SFDVKD. The junction had 7 bases not matched to a gene; V was cut back by 3 bases and J by 7 bases. CDR3 coding DNA: TGTGCCACCAGTGATCTTAGGACAGGAATTGGCTACACCTTC. Amino acid sequence: CATSDLRTGIGYTF.

The chain recombines TRBV2 with TRBJ2-1, with TRBD1 as a possible D gene (6 bases). The CDR3 totals 15 residues. Germline assignment: CDR1 SNHLY and CDR2 FYNNEI. Trimming cost V 0 bases and J 3 bases, with 9 bases left between them. The CDR3 sequence is CASSEAPTGYNEQFF. The CDR3 nucleotides are TGTGCCAGCAGTGAAGCGCCGACAGGCTACAATGAGCAGTTCTTC.

The chain uses TRBV27 and TRBJ2-1; no clear D. Germline assignment: CDR1 MNHEY and CDR2 SMNVEV (reference sequence). The germline V and J ends were trimmed by 6 bases and 7 bases, with 7 bases remaining between them. This CDR3 contains 11 residues. The CDR3: CASRMGNEQFF. The CDR3 DNA follows: TGTGCCAGCAGGATGGGGAATGAGCAGTTCTTC.

The chain carries TRBV11-3 and TRBJ2-2, with 7 bases lining up with TRBD2. The J segment lost 0 bases and the V segment lost 6 bases, leaving 4 bases of the junction unmatched. The germline gives CDR1 SGHNT, CDR2 YENEEA. The CDR3 spans 15 residues. CDR3 coding DNA: TGTGCCAGCAGTACAGGACTAGCGAACACCGGGGAGCTGTTTTTT. It codes for CASSTGLANTGELFF.

This chain connects TRBV6-2 or TRBV6-3 to TRBJ2-7, with a weak D call TRBD2 (6 bases). CDR1 is MNHEY and CDR2 is SVGEGT in the germline V gene. V was pared by 5 bases and J by 7 bases, with 21 bases between. This CDR3 has 15 amino acids. The CDR3 sequence is CASSPNRLATWEQYF. Here the CDR3 DNA reads TGTGCCAGCAGTCCCAATCGTCTAGCGACTTGGGAGCAGTACTTC.

The chain employs TRBV11-2 and TRBJ2-1; D unclear. This CDR3 is 10 amino acids long. Germline V gives CDR1 SGHAT, CDR2 FQNNGV. CDR3: CAINENEQFF. CDR3 DNA sequence: TGTGCGATAAACGAGAATGAGCAGTTCTTC.

The chain has TRBV6-2 or TRBV6-3 and TRBJ2-1, with 15 nucleotides matching TRBD2. The V gene end was trimmed by 0 bases and the J gene end by 4 bases; junction bases not matched to a gene: 7. The CDR3 consists of 19 residues. Per the germline V gene, CDR1 is MNHEY and CDR2 is SVGEGT. CDR3 sequence: CASSYSKGLAGGRYNEQFF. Here the CDR3 DNA reads TGTGCCAGCAGTTACTCGAAAGGACTAGCGGGAGGGCGATACAATGAGCAGTTCTTC.

The V gene is TRBV2, the J gene TRBJ1-1, with 8 positions matching TRBD1. This CDR3 has 13 residues. Germline V CDR1 and CDR2: SNHLY, FYNNEI. V gave up 10 bases and J gave up 3 bases; unmatched junction bases: 7. CDR3 sequence (DNA): TGTGCCACACGGGACAGGCCGGACACTGAAGCTTTCTTT. Its protein is CATRDRPDTEAFF.

The chain recombines TRBV7-2 with TRBJ2-7; 8 bases line up with TRBD1. The CDR3 runs 15 residues. Germline V gives CDR1 SGHTA, CDR2 FQGNSA. V lost 4 bases, J lost 4 bases, and 9 bases stayed unmatched. CDR3 sequence reads: CASSSGTGIVYEQYF. In DNA form, the CDR3 reads TGTGCCAGCAGCTCCGGGACAGGTATAGTTTACGAGCAGTACTTC. Using reference TRBV7-2 and TRBJ2-7 for the parts outside the CDR3, the full variable domain is GAGVSQSPSNKVTEKGKDVELRCDPISGHTALYWYRQSLGQGLEFLIYFQGNSAPDKSGLPSDRFSAERTGGSVSTLTIQRTQQEDSAVYLCASSSGTGIVYEQYFGPGTRLTVT.

The chain links TRBV12-3 or TRBV12-4 to TRBJ1-2; no firm D call. Trimming shortened V by 6 bases and J by 5 bases, and 7 bases separated the two germline ends. This CDR3 is built from 11 residues. The CDR3 loop reads CASRKNYGYTF. The CDR3 nucleotides are TGTGCCAGCAGAAAAAATTATGGCTACACCTTC.

This clone is a singleton in its sample. Additional DNA sequences in this sample encode the identical CDR3. The chain has TRBV27 and TRBJ1-2; TRBD1 is a possible D gene (5 bases). CDR1 is MNHEY, CDR2 SMNVEV, per germline (reference sequence). CDR3 length equals 12 residues. Between the trimmed V and J ends, which lost 6 bases and 8 bases, there was a span of 13 bases. This chain's CDR3 is CASSATGSGYTF. CDR3 nucleotides: TGTGCCAGCAGCGCAACAGGATCCGGCTACACCTTC.

J is TRBJ2-6 and V is TRBV5-4; D gene uncertain. V shed 4 bases and J shed 4 bases, with 18 bases lying between them. This CDR3 contains 17 residues. Germline CDR1 reads SGHNT; CDR2 reads YYREEE (reference sequence). This chain's CDR3 is CASSLDPTRGGANVLTF. The CDR3 nucleotides are TGTGCCAGCAGCCTCGACCCGACGAGAGGCGGGGCCAACGTCCTGACTTTC.

J is TRBJ2-5 and V is TRBV7-2; 10 positions agree with TRBD2. J gave up 5 bases and V 1 base, and 4 bases lay outside the gene matches. This CDR3 has 15 amino acids. CDR1 and CDR2 from the germline V gene are SGHTA and FQGNSA. CDR3 loop: CASSLVAGGGETQYF. The CDR3 nucleotides are TGTGCCAGCAGCTTAGTAGCGGGAGGTGGGGAGACCCAGTACTTC.

The V gene is TRBV10-3, the J gene TRBJ1-5; D may be TRBD1 (5 bases). Germline V CDR1 and CDR2: ENHRY, SYGVKD. The CDR3 extends over 13 amino acids. V lost 6 bases to trimming and J lost 7 bases, with 13 bases between them. DNA of the CDR3: TGTGCCATCAGGAACCAGGGCGGACAGCCCCAGCATTTT. The encoded protein is CAIRNQGGQPQHF.

This chain joins TRBV30 and TRBJ1-5; 8 positions match TRBD1. From germline, CDR1 is GTSNPN and CDR2 SVGIG (reference sequence). The CDR3 sequence is 14 residues long. The V segment lost 0 bases and the J segment 7 bases; nucleotides outside the gene matches: 5. Written as DNA, the CDR3 is TGTGCCTGGAGTGTAGGACAGGGCCGACAGCCCCAGCATTTT. It specifies CAWSVGQGRQPQHF. The complete variable domain, with remaining parts taken from reference TRBV30 and TRBJ1-5, reads SQTIHQWPATLVQPVGSPLSLECTVEGTSNPNLYWYRQAAGRGLQLLFYSVGIGQISSEVPQNLSASRPQDRQFILSSKKLLLSDSGFYLCAWSVGQGRQPQHFGDGTRLSIL.

This rearrangement joins TRBV9 to TRBJ1-4; weak D call: TRBD1 (6 bases). Germline values: CDR1 SGDLS, CDR2 YYNGEE. The CDR3 extends over 15 amino acids. V was trimmed by 4 bases and J by 3 bases, leaving 13 bases between them. The CDR3 DNA reads TGTGCCAGCAGCCCAACACAGGGAGCTAATGAAAAACTGTTTTTT. It specifies CASSPTQGANEKLFF.

This rearrangement joins TRBV5-1 to TRBJ2-1; D possibly corresponds to TRBD2 (5 bases). V lost 1 base to trimming and J lost 2 bases, with 13 bases between them. In germline, CDR1 is SGHRS, CDR2 YFSETQ. The CDR3 has 16 amino acids. CDR3 residues: CASSLIGLATYNEQFF. The DNA for the CDR3 is TGCGCCAGCAGCTTGATCGGACTGGCAACCTACAATGAGCAGTTCTTC. Together with reference TRBV5-1 and TRBJ2-1, the CDR3 gives the full variable domain: KAGVTQTPRYLIKTRGQQVTLSCSPISGHRSVSWYQQTPGQGLQFLFEYFSETQRNKGNFPGRFSGRQFSNSRSEMNVSTLELGDSALYLCASSLIGLATYNEQFFGPGTRLTVL.

This clone was counted once. The gene calls are TRBV2 and TRBJ2-7; D call uncertain. The CDR3 consists of 16 residues. Germline-derived CDR1 and CDR2 are SNHLY and FYNNEI. Trimming stripped 3 bases from V and 4 bases from J, with 19 bases between. CDR3 in amino acids: CASSDLGLSVRYEQYF. The CDR3 DNA sequence: TGTGCCAGCAGTGATCTCGGGCTATCGGTTCGTTACGAGCAGTACTTC.

The table lists this clone with a count of one. The CDR3 here is CASSERGAREKLFF. The CDR3 DNA sequence: TGTGCCAGCAGTGAACGGGGGGCGCGGGAAAAACTGTTTTTT. This sequence joins TRBV2 and TRBJ1-4; D may be TRBD1 (6 bases). With 2 bases removed from V and 8 bases from J, the gap between germline ends came to 12 bases. This CDR3 has 14 residues. In germline, CDR1 is SNHLY, CDR2 FYNNEI.

The chain is built from TRBV16 and TRBJ2-3; D is uncertain. CDR3 length: 15 residues. CDR1 and CDR2 (germline): KGHSY, FQNENV. The germline V and J ends were trimmed by 4 bases and 2 bases, with 13 bases remaining between them. CDR3 in amino acids: CASSLSSDYTDTQYF. DNA for the CDR3: TGTGCCAGCAGCCTTTCATCCGATTACACAGATACGCAGTATTTT. The whole variable domain, filled in from reference TRBV16 and TRBJ2-3, reads GEEVAQTPKHLVRGEGQKAKLYCAPIKGHSYVFWYQQVLKNEFKFLISFQNENVFDETGMPKERFSAKCLPNSPCSLEIQATKLEDSAVYFCASSLSSDYTDTQYFGPGTRLTVL.

The chain is built from TRBV5-6 and TRBJ1-2, with D possibly matching TRBD1 (5 bases). This CDR3 spans 15 amino acids. Germline CDR1 and CDR2: SGHDT and YYEEEE. V lost 0 bases and J lost 8, with 17 bases in between. The CDR3: CASSLVRTRSGGYTF. The CDR3 region has the DNA TGTGCCAGCAGCTTGGTGAGGACCCGCTCAGGGGGCTACACCTTC.

The chain recombines TRBV7-9 with TRBJ1-2; D may be TRBD1 (5 bases). The length of the CDR3 is 15 residues. The V gene's germline CDR1 is SEHNR and CDR2 FQNEAQ (reference sequence). Trimming left V 3 bases short and J 8 bases short, with 19 bases between. In DNA, the CDR3 is TGTGCCAGCAGCTTCGGGACGCAGAAAACGGGAGGCTACACCTTC. As protein: CASSFGTQKTGGYTF.

V is TRBV4-3 and J is TRBJ1-1; the D is unclear. Trimming took 3 bases from V and 5 from J, leaving 13 bases between them. The CDR3 totals 14 residues. Germline values: CDR1 LGHNA, CDR2 YSLEER. CDR3 residues: CASSHATGITEAFF. The CDR3 nucleotides read TGCGCCAGCAGCCACGCGACCGGGATAACTGAAGCTTTCTTT.

This chain connects TRBV6-2 or TRBV6-3 to TRBJ2-5, with D maybe TRBD2 (5 bases). The V gene's germline CDR1 is MNHEY and CDR2 SVGEGT. V lost 2 bases, J lost 4 bases, and 11 bases lay in between. The CDR3 is 14 amino acids. The CDR3 here is CASSYGLARETQYF. As DNA, the CDR3 is TGTGCCAGCAGTTACGGGCTAGCCAGAGAGACCCAGTACTTC.

With respect to this clone: One end of the junction is discordant with germline, which a read error may explain. J is TRBJ2-1 and V is TRBV7-7, with TRBD1 matching over 11 bases. Germline assignment: CDR1 SSHAT and CDR2 FNYEAQ (reference sequence). The CDR3 has 16 amino acids. CDR3 bases: TGTGCTAGCAGCTTATTGGGACAGGGGGCCTACAATGAGCAGTTCTTC. As protein: CASSLLGQGAYNEQFF.

The rearrangement links TRBV11-2 to TRBJ1-5; D is uncertain. This CDR3 comprises 15 residues. Looked up from germline, CDR1 is SGHAT and CDR2 is FQNNGV. The V gene lost 5 bases and the J gene lost 2 bases, with 13 bases spanning the gap. Here the CDR3 reads CASSLGGVGNQPQHF. In DNA, the CDR3 is TGTGCCAGCAGCCTCGGAGGTGTGGGCAATCAGCCCCAGCATTTT.